This is a list of T cell receptor beta chains from one sample in a study of blood T cell repertoires in COVID-19. Data came from immunoSEQ multiplex PCR; TCRdb stores just in-frame clones and leaves some out. The sample comprises 50,000 to 55,000 clones, almost 85% of which are singletons, and 14% to 15% rests with the top ten. Sample: peripheral blood. These receptors came from a human donor in a cohort sampled during active COVID-19. Both conserved end residues are part of each CDR3. Fields, in order: CDR3 DNA, CDR3 protein, J gene, V gene, D gene, clone size. A D gene is named only where the DNA matches it firmly. Not every row has a clone size; where given, it reads once, few, many or a size class.

cdr3_nt: TGTGCCAGCAGCTTAACGATGACAGGGAACTATGGCTACACCTTC; cdr3_aa: CASSLTMTGNYGYTF; j_call: TRBJ1-2; v_call: TRBV7-2; d_call: TRBD1; clone_size: -
cdr3_nt: TGTGCCAGCAGTGAAACGGTAGCGGGGGGAACAGATACGCAGTATTTT; cdr3_aa: CASSETVAGGTDTQYF; j_call: TRBJ2-3; v_call: TRBV6-1; d_call: TRBD2; clone_size: -
cdr3_nt: TGTGCCAGCTCACTCAATCGGGACAGGGGGAACACTGAAGCTTTCTTT; cdr3_aa: CASSLNRDRGNTEAFF; j_call: TRBJ1-1; v_call: TRBV18; d_call: TRBD1; clone_size: -
cdr3_nt: TGTGCCAGCAGCTTAGTTGGACAGGGATCCCACGAGCAGTACTTC; cdr3_aa: CASSLVGQGSHEQYF; j_call: TRBJ2-7; v_call: TRBV7-2; d_call: TRBD1; clone_size: -
cdr3_nt: TGTGCCAGCAGCGTAGACGGCGGGACCTCCTACGAGCAGTACTTC; cdr3_aa: CASSVDGGTSYEQYF; j_call: TRBJ2-7; v_call: TRBV9; d_call: -; clone_size: -
cdr3_nt: TGCGCCAGCAGCCAAGATAGACTCGCGGGGGGGCTCACAGATACGCAGTATTTT; cdr3_aa: CASSQDRLAGGLTDTQYF; j_call: TRBJ2-3; v_call: TRBV4-3; d_call: TRBD2; clone_size: once
cdr3_nt: TGTGCCAGCAGCCTCCCGGGGAATGAGCAGTTCTTC; cdr3_aa: CASSLPGNEQFF; j_call: TRBJ2-1; v_call: TRBV7-3; d_call: -; clone_size: -
cdr3_nt: TGTGCCAGCAGCTACCTAGGACAGGGTAACTATGGCTACACCTTC; cdr3_aa: CASSYLGQGNYGYTF; j_call: TRBJ1-2; v_call: TRBV3-1/TRBV3-2; d_call: TRBD1; clone_size: -
cdr3_nt: TGTGCCACTCGGACTAGCGGGACGACGAACACCGGGGAGCTGTTTTTT; cdr3_aa: CATRTSGTTNTGELFF; j_call: TRBJ2-2; v_call: TRBV10-3; d_call: TRBD2; clone_size: -
cdr3_nt: TGTGCCAGCATTAGCTCAAGTTCCTCCTACGAGCAGTACTTC; cdr3_aa: CASISSSSSYEQYF; j_call: TRBJ2-7; v_call: TRBV6-6; d_call: -; clone_size: -
cdr3_nt: TGCGCCAGCAGCCTCAACGCCGATAGAAGAAGCTACGAGCAGTACTTC; cdr3_aa: CASSLNADRRSYEQYF; j_call: TRBJ2-7; v_call: TRBV5-1; d_call: -; clone_size: few